Below are 4 T cell receptor beta chains sequenced from a single sample in a study of cytomegalovirus exposure and HLA in healthy donors. The protocol was immunoSEQ multiplex PCR, while the TCRdb copy is restricted to in-frame clones and leaves out a portion. In the table there are under 300,000 clones, 80% to 90% of which are singletons. Sequenced material: PBMCs. The receptors were sampled from a young woman in good health and CMV-seronegative.

The chain employs TRBV4-3 and TRBJ2-7; 9 bases agree with TRBD1. CDR1 is LGHNA and CDR2 is YSLEER in the germline V gene. Trimming at V came to 2 bases and at J to 1 base, leaving 6 bases not matched to a gene. The CDR3 has 16 amino acids. As DNA, the CDR3 is TGCGCCAGCAGCCAATCCCCGGGACAGGGATCCTACGAGCAGTACTTC. Amino acids: CASSQSPGQGSYEQYF.

V usage is TRBV27 and J usage is TRBJ2-2; TRBD2 agrees at 9 bases. The CDR3 loop spans 17 amino acids. V lost 2 bases, J lost 5 bases, and 9 bases stayed unmatched. Per germline, CDR1 MNHEY and CDR2 SMNVEV (reference sequence). The DNA of the CDR3 is TGTGCCAGCAGTTTACGGGTAGCGGGAGCGGATACCGGGGAGCTGTTTTTT. Translated, it gives CASSLRVAGADTGELFF.

This clone was recorded only once. J is TRBJ1-5 and V is TRBV27; the match to TRBD1 covers 11 bases. Germline V gives CDR1 MNHEY, CDR2 SMNVEV (reference sequence). The CDR3 contains 15 residues. Unmatched junction bases numbered 4, after V lost 5 bases and J lost 4 bases. In nucleotides, the CDR3 is TGTGCCAGCAGTCTGGGGACAGGGGGAAATCAGCCCCAGCATTTT. It translates to CASSLGTGGNQPQHF.

This clone was picked up a small number of times. The rearrangement links TRBV30 to TRBJ1-1, with 7 bases fitting TRBD1. Trimming cost V 8 bases and J 4 bases; bases outside gene matches: 10. In germline, CDR1 is GTSNPN, CDR2 SVGIG (reference sequence). The CDR3 has 13 amino acids. For the CDR3, the DNA is TGTGCCCAAACAGGGGCAAGGGGCACTGAAGCTTTCTTT. Translating gives CAQTGARGTEAFF. Filled out from reference TRBV30 and TRBJ1-1, the complete variable domain reads SQTIHQWPATLVQPVGSPLSLECTVEGTSNPNLYWYRQAAGRGLQLLFYSVGIGQISSEVPQNLSASRPQDRQFILSSKKLLLSDSGFYLCAQTGARGTEAFFGQGTRLTVV.